The TCR beta chain described here comes from a study of T cell repertoires in cytomegalovirus infection. The CDR3 runs 15 residues. The V gene end was trimmed by 4 bases and the J gene end by 2 bases; junction bases not matched to a gene: 5. Germline loops: CDR1 SGHVS, CDR2 FQNEAQ. In TCRdb, the reads were re-called with MiXCR into one record per CDR3 protein. The sample lists about 740,000 distinct CDR3 sequences; less than 40% were seen once. The sequence was obtained from a human donor in good health (CMV status not recorded). Some clones in this sample may be carry-over from other donors' samples. The rearrangement uses TRBV7-8 and TRBJ2-7, with TRBD1 identical over 10 bases. Sequencing used PBMCs. The CDR3 bases are TGTGCCAGCAGCTGGCGGGACAGGGGAACCTACGAGCAGTACTTC. Residues: CASSWRDRGTYEQYF.